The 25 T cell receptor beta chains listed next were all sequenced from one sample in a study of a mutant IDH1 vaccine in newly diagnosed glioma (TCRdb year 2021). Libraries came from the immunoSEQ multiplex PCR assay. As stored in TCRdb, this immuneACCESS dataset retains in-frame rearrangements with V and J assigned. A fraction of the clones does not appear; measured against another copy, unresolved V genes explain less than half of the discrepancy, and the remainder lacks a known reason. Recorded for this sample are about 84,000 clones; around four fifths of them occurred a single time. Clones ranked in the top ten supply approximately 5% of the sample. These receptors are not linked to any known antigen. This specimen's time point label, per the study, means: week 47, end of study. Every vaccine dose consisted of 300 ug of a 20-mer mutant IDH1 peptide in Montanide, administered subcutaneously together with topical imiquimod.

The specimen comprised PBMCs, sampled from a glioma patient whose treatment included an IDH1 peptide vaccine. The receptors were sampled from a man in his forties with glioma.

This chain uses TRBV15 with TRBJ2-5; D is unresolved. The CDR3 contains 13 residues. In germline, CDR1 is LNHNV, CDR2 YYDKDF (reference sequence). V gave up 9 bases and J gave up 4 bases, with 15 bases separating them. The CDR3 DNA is TGTGCCACTTCTGAGGCCCCAGGAGAGACCCAGTACTTC. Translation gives CATSEAPGETQYF.

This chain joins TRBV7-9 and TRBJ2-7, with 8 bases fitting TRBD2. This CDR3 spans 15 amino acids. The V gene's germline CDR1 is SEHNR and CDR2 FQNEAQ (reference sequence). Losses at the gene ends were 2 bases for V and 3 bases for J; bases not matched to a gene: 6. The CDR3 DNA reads TGTGCCAGCAGCTTAATTAGCGGGATGAGCTACGAGCAGTACTTC. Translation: CASSLISGMSYEQYF.

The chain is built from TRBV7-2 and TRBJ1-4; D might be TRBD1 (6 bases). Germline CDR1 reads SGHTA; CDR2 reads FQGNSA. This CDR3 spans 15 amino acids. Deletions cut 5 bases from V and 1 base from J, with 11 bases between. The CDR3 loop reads CASSQQGLTNEKLFF. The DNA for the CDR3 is TGTGCCAGCAGCCAACAGGGCCTAACTAATGAAAAACTGTTTTTT.

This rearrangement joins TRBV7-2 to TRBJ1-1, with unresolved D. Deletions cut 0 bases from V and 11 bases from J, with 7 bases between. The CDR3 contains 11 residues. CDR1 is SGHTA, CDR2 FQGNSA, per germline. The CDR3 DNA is TGTGCCAGCAGCTTAGCAGGGTGGGCTTTCTTT. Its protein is CASSLAGWAFF.

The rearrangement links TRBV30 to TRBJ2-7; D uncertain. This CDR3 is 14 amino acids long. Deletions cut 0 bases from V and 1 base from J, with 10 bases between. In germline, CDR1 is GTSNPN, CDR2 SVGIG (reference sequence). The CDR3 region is CAWSVRRESYEQYF. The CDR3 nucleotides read TGTGCCTGGAGTGTACGGCGTGAGTCCTACGAGCAGTACTTC.

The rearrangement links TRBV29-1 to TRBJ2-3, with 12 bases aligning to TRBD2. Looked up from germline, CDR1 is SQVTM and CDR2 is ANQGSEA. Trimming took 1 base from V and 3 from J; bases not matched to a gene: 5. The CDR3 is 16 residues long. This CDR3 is CSVEGASGGVTDTQYF. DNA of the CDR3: TGCAGCGTTGAAGGGGCTAGCGGGGGGGTAACAGATACGCAGTATTTT.

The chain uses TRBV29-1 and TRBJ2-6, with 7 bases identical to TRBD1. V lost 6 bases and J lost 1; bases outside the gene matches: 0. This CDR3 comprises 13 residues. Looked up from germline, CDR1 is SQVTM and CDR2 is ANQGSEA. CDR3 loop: CSVTGSGANVLTF. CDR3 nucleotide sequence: TGCAGCGTGACAGGGTCTGGGGCCAACGTCCTGACTTTC.

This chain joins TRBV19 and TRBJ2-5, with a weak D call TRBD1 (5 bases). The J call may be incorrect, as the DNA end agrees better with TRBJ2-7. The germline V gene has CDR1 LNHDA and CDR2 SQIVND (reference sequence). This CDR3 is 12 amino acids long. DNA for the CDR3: TGTGCCAGTAGTAGCCCAGGGTACGAGCAGTACTTC. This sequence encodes CASSSPGYEQYF.

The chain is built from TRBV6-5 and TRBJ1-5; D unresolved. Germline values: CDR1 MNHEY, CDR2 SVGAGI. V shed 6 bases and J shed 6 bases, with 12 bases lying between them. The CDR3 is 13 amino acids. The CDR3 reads CASRSGVTQPQHF. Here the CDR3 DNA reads TGTGCCAGCAGAAGCGGAGTCACTCAGCCCCAGCATTTT.

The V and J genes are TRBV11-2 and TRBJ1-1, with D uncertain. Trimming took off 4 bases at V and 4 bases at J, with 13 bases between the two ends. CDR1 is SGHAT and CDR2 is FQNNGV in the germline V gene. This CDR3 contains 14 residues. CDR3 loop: CASSSTLRGTEAFF. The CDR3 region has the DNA TGTGCCAGCAGCTCAACCCTCCGGGGCACTGAAGCTTTCTTT.

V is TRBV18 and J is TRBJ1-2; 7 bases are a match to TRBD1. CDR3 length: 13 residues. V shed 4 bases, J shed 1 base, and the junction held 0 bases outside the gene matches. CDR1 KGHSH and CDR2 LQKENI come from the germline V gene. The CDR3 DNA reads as TGTGCCAGCTCACGACAGGGTAACTATGGCTACACCTTC. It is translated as CASSRQGNYGYTF.

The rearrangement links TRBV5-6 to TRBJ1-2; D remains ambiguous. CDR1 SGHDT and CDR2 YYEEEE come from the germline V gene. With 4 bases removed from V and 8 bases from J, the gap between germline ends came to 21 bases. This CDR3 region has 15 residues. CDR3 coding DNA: TGTGCCAGCAGCCCCCTATGGGGAGCCCCCGACGGCTACACCTTC. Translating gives CASSPLWGAPDGYTF.

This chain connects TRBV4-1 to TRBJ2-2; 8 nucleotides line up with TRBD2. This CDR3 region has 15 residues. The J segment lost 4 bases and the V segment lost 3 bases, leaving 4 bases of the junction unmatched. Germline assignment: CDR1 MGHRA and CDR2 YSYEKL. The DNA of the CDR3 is TGCGCCAGCAGCCAGCATAGCGGGACCACCGGGGAGCTGTTTTTT. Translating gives CASSQHSGTTGELFF.

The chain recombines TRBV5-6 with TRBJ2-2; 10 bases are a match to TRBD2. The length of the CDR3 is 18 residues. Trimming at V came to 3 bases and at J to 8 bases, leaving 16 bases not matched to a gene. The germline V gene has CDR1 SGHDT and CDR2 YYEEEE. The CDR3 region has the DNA TGTGCCAGCAGCTCCCTCCCCCGGGCTAGCGGGAGTTCGGGGGAGCTGTTTTTT. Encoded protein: CASSSLPRASGSSGELFF. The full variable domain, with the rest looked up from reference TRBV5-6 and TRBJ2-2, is DAGVTQSPTHLIKTRGQQVTLRCSPKSGHDTVSWYQQALGQGPQFIFQYYEEEERQRGNFPDRFSGHQFPNYSSELNVNALLLGDSALYLCASSSLPRASGSSGELFFGEGSRLTVL.

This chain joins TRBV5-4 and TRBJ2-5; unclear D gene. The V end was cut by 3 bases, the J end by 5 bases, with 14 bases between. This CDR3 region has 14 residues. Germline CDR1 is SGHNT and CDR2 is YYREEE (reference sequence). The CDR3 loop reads CASSSSGPGETQYF. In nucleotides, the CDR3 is TGTGCCAGCAGCTCTAGTGGGCCCGGGGAGACCCAGTACTTC.

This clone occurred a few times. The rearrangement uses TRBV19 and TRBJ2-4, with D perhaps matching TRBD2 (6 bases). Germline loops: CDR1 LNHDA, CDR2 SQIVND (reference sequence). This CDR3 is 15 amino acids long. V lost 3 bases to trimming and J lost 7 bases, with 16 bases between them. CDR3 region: CASSMDLGSGNIQYF. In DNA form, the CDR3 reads TGTGCCAGTAGTATGGATTTGGGTAGCGGCAACATTCAGTACTTC. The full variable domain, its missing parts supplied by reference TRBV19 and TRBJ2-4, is DGGITQSPKYLFRKEGQNVTLSCEQNLNHDAMYWYRQDPGQGLRLIYYSQIVNDFQKGDIAEGYSVSREKKESFPLTVTSAQKNPTAFYLCASSMDLGSGNIQYFGAGTRLSVL.

The CDR3 loop reads CSVVGQGAGNTIYF. As DNA, the CDR3 is TGCAGCGTTGTCGGACAGGGGGCTGGAAACACCATATATTTT. This chain joins TRBV29-1 and TRBJ1-3, with TRBD1 matching 10 bases. The V and J ends lost 4 bases and 2 bases, in that order; junction bases with no gene match: 2. Germline CDR1 and CDR2: SQVTM and ANQGSEA. The length of the CDR3 is 14 residues.

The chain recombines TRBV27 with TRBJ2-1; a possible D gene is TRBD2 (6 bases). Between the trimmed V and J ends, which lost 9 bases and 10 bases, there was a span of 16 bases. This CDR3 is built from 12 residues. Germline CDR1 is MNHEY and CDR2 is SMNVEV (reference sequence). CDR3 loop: CARRAGRSEQFF. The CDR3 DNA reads TGTGCCAGGAGGGCGGGGCGGTCAGAGCAGTTCTTC.

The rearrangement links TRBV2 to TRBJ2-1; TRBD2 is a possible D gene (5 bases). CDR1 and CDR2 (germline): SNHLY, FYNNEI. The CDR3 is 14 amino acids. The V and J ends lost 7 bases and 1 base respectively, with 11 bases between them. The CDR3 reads CASTPRASYNEQFF. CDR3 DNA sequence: TGTGCCAGCACTCCGAGGGCTTCCTACAATGAGCAGTTCTTC.

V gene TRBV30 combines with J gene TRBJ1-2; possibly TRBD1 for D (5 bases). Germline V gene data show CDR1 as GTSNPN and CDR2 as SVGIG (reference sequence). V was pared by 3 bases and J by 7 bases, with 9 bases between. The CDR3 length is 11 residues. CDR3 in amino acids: CAWRSGLGYTF. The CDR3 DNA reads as TGTGCCTGGAGATCGGGGCTTGGCTACACCTTC.

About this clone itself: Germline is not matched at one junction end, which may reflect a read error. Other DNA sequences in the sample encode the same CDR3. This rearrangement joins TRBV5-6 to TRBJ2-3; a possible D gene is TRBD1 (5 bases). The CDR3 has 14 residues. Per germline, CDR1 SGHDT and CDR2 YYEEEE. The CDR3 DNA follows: TGTGCCAGCAGCTTGCAAGGGGCTGGGGATACGCAGTACTTT. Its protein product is CASSLQGAGDTQYF.

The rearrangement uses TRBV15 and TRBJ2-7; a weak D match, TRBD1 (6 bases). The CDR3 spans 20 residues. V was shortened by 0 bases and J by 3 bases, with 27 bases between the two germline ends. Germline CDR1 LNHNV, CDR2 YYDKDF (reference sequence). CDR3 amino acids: CATSRDPRQATSALGYEQYF. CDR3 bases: TGTGCCACCAGCAGAGATCCACGACAGGCCACATCGGCCCTGGGCTACGAGCAGTACTTC. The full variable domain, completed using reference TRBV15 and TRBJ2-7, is DAMVIQNPRYQVTQFGKPVTLSCSQTLNHNVMYWYQQKSSQAPKLLFHYYDKDFNNEADTPDNFQSRRPNTSFCFLDIRSPGLGDTAMYLCATSRDPRQATSALGYEQYFGPGTRLTVT.

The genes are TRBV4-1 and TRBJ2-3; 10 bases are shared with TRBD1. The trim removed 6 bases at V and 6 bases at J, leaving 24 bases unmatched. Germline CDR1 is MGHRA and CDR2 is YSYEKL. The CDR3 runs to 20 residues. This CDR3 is CASSPPPGQGPLRRMDTQYF. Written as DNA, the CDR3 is TGCGCCAGCAGTCCCCCCCCGGGACAGGGGCCCTTGCGGCGAATGGATACGCAGTATTTT.

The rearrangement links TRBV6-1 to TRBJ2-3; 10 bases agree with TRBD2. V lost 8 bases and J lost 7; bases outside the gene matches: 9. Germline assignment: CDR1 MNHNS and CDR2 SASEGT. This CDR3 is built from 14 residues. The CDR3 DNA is TGTGCCAGCGGGAGAAGCGGGGGGGAAAATACGCAGTATTTT. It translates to CASGRSGGENTQYF.

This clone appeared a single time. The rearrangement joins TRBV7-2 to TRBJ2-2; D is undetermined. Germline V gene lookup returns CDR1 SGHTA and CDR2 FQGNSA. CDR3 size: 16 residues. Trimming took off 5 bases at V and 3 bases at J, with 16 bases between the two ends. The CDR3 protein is CASSHQTVAYTGELFF. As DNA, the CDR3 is TGTGCCAGCAGCCACCAAACGGTGGCGTACACCGGGGAGCTGTTTTTT.